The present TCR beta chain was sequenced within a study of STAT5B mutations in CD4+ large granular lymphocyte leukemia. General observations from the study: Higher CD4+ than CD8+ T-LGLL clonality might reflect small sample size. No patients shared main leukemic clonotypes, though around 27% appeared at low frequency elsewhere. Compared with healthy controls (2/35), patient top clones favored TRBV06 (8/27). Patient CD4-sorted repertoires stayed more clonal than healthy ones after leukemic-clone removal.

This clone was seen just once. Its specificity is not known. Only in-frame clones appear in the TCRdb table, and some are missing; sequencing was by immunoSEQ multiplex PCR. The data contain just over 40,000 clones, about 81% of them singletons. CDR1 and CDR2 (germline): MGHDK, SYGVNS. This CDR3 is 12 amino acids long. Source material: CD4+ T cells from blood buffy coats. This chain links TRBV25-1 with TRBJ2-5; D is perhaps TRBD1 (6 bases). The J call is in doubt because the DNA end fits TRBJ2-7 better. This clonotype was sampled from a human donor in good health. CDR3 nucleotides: TGTGCCAGCAGTGAAACAGGGTACGAGCAGTACTTC. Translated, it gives CASSETGYEQYF.